This is a list of T cell receptor beta chains from one sample in a study of cytomegalovirus exposure and HLA in healthy donors. Clones were read by immunoSEQ multiplex PCR, and TCRdb kept only the in-frame ones, dropping some. The sample has around 160,000 clones; under 70% are singletons. The sample consisted of PBMCs. The receptors originated from a woman aged 40 to 50 in good health and CMV-seropositive. Each CDR3 is given with its conserved first and last residue. Each record gives: J gene, V gene, D gene, CDR3 length, clone size, CDR3 DNA, CDR3 protein. A D gene is named only where the DNA matches it firmly. Rows may omit the clone size; those that give it use once, few, many or a size class.

TRBJ2-1 | TRBV4-3 | TRBD1 | 16 | few | TGCGCCAGCAGCCAAGATGGGGTTGGGACAGACAATGAGCAGTTCTTC | CASSQDGVGTDNEQFF
TRBJ1-5 | TRBV18 | - | 17 | - | TGTGCCAGCTCACCATACAGGACCACTGTGGGCAATCAGCCCCAGCATTTT | CASSPYRTTVGNQPQHF
TRBJ1-4 | TRBV9 | - | 15 | - | TGTGCCAGCAGCGTAAAGGGGGGGACTAATGAAAAACTGTTTTTT | CASSVKGGTNEKLFF
TRBJ1-5 | TRBV19 | - | 14 | - | TGTGCCAGTAGTCAACAGGTTTACAATCAGCCCCAGCATTTT | CASSQQVYNQPQHF
TRBJ1-2 | TRBV25-1 | - | 13 | - | TGTGCCAGCAGTGTGCGAACCCGGGACATCTACACCTTC | CASSVRTRDIYTF
TRBJ2-7 | TRBV2 | - | 13 | - | TGTGCCAGCAGTCCCCCCGGGGGTCTGATGCAGTACTTC | CASSPPGGLMQYF
TRBJ2-1 | TRBV9 | TRBD2 | 16 | - | TGTGCCAGCAGCGTAACACGGAGCGGGGGTGACAATGAGCAGTTCTTC | CASSVTRSGGDNEQFF
TRBJ1-1 | TRBV19 | - | 12 | many | TGTGCCAGTACAGGGCGGAACACTGAAGCTTTCTTT | CASTGRNTEAFF
TRBJ2-3 | TRBV28 | TRBD1 | 15 | - | TGTGCCAGCAGTACGGCCGGGACAGAGACAGATACGCAGTATTTT | CASSTAGTETDTQYF
TRBJ1-5 | TRBV2 | - | 15 | - | TGTGCCAGCAGTGGTGTAGGCGGAAGCAATCAGCCCCAGCATTTT | CASSGVGGSNQPQHF
TRBJ2-7 | TRBV13 | - | 15 | - | TGTGCCAGCAGCCCCCTCGCGGGAAGCTCCTACGAGCAGTACTTC | CASSPLAGSSYEQYF
TRBJ1-2 | TRBV5-1 | - | 15 | - | TGCGCCAGCAGCCCCGCTGGCAGATCGAACTATGGCTACACCTTC | CASSPAGRSNYGYTF
TRBJ2-7 | TRBV27 | - | 11 | - | TGTGCCAGCAGTCAGGGGAACGAGCAGTACTTC | CASSQGNEQYF